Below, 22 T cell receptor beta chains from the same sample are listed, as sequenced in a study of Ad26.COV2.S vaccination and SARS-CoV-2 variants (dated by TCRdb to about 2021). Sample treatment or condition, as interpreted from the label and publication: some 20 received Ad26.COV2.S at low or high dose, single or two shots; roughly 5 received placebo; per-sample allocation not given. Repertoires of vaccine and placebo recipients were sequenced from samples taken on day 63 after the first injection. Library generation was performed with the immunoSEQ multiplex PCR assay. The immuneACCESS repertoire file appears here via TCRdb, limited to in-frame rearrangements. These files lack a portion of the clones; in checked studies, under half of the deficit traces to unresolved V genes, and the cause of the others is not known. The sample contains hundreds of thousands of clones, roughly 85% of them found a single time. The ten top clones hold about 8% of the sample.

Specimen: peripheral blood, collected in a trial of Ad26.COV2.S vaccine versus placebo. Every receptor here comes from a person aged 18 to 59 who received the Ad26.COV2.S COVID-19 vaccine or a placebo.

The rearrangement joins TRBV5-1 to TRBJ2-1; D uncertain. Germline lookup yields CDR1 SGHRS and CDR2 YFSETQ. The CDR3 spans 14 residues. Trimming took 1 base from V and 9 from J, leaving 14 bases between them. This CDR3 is CASSLQVERTEQFF. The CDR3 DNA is TGCGCCAGCAGCTTGCAGGTCGAGAGGACTGAGCAGTTCTTC.

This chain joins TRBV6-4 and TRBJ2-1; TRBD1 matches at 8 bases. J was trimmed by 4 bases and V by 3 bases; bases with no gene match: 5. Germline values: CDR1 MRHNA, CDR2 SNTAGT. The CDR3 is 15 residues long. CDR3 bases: TGTGCCAGCAGTGATGGGACAGGAGATTACAATGAGCAGTTCTTC. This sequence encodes CASSDGTGDYNEQFF.

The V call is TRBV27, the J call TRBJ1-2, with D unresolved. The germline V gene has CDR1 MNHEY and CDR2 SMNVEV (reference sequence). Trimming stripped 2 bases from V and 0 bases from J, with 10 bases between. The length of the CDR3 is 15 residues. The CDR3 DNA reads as TGTGCCAGCAGTTTAATGGGGAGCTCTAACTATGGCTACACCTTC. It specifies CASSLMGSSNYGYTF.

For the CDR3, the DNA is TGTGCCAGCAGCTTGGGTTTCGGGAATTCACCCCTCCACTTT. This encodes CASSLGFGNSPLHF. This chain links TRBV7-6 with TRBJ1-6; D is unclear. V lost 3 bases, J lost 7 bases, and 10 bases lay in between. This CDR3 is 14 amino acids long. CDR1 and CDR2 from the germline V gene are SGHVS and FNYEAQ.

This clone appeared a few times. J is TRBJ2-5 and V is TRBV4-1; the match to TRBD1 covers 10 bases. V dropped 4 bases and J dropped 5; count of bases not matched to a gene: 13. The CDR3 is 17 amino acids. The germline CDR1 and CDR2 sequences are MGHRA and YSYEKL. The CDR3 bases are TGCGCCAGCAGCCCTCAGACGACAGGGGGCTACGGGGAGACCCAGTACTTC. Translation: CASSPQTTGGYGETQYF.

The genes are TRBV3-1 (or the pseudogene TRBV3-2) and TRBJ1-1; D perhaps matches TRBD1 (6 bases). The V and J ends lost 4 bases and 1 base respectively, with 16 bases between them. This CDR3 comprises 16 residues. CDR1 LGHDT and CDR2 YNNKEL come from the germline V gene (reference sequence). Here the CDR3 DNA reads TGTGCCAGCAGCCGGGCAGCGGGGGCGCAGAACACTGAAGCTTTCTTT. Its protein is CASSRAAGAQNTEAFF.

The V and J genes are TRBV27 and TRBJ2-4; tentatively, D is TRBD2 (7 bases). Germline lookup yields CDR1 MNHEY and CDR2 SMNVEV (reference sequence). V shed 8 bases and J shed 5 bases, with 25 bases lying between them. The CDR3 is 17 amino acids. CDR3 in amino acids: CASGHTRRGRGENIQYF. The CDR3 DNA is TGTGCCAGCGGACATACCCGTAGGGGGAGGGGCGAAAACATTCAGTACTTC.

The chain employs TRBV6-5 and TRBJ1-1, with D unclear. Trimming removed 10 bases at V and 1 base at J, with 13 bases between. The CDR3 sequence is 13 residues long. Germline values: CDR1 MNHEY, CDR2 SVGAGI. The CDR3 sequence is CATGELRNTEAFF. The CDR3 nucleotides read TGTGCCACCGGGGAGCTGAGGAACACTGAAGCTTTCTTT.

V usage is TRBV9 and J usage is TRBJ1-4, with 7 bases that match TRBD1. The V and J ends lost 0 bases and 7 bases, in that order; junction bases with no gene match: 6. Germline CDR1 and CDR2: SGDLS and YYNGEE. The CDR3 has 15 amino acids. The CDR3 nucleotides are TGTGCCAGCAGCGTAGAACCCGGGACAGTTGAAAAACTGTTTTTT. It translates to CASSVEPGTVEKLFF.

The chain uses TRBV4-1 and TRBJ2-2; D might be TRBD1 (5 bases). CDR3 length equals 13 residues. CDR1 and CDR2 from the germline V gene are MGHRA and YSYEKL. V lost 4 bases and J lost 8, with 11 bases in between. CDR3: CASSLRTLGELFF. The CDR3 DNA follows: TGCGCCAGCAGCCTACGGACACTTGGGGAGCTGTTTTTT.

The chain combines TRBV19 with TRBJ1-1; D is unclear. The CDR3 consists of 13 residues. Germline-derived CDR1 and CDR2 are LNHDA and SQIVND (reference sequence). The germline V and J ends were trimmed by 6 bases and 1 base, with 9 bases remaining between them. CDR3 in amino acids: CASRSTENTEAFF. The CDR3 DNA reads TGTGCCAGTAGATCTACAGAGAACACTGAAGCTTTCTTT.

The CDR3 is CASSRMGSSDEKLFF. In DNA form, the CDR3 reads TGTGCCAGCTCACGTATGGGGAGCAGCGATGAAAAACTGTTTTTT. The rearrangement joins TRBV18 to TRBJ1-4; D not certain. CDR3 length equals 15 residues. CDR1 KGHSH and CDR2 LQKENI come from the germline V gene. V shed 4 bases and J shed 6 bases, with 15 bases lying between them.

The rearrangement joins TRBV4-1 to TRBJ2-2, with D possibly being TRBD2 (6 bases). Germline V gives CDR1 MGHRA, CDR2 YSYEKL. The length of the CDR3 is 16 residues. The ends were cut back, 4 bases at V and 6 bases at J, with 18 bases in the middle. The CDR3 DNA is TGCGCCAGCAGCCCGTCAGCCTCACAGCGGGCCGGGGAGCTGTTTTTT. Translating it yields CASSPSASQRAGELFF.

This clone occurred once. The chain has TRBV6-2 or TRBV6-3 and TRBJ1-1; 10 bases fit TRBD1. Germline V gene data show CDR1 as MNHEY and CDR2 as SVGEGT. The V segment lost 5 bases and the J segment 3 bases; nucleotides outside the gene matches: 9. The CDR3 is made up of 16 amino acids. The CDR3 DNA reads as TGTGCCAGCAGTGTACTAAGGACAGGGGGGTACACTGAAGCTTTCTTT. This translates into CASSVLRTGGYTEAFF.

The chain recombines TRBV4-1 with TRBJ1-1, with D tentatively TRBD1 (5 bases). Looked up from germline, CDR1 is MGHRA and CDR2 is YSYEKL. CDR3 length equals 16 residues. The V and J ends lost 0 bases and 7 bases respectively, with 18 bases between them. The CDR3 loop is CASSQEQGGDLYEAFF. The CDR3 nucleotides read TGCGCCAGCAGCCAAGAACAAGGAGGGGACCTCTATGAAGCTTTCTTT.

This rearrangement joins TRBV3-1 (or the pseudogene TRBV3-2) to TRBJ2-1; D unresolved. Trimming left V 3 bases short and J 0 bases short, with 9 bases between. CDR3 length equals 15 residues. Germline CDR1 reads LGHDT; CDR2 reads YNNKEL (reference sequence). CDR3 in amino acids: CASSQAHGSYNEQFF. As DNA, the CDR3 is TGTGCCAGCAGCCAGGCCCATGGCTCCTACAATGAGCAGTTCTTC.

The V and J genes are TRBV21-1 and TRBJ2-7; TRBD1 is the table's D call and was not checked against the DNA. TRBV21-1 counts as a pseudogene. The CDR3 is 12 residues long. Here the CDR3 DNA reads TGTGCCAGCGGCAGGCCGATGAACGAGCAGTACTTC. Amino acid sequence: CASGRPMNEQYF.

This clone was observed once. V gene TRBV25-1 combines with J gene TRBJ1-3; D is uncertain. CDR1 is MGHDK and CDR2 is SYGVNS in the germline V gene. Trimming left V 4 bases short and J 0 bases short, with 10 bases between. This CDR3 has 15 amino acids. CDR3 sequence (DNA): TGTGCCAGCAGTGTCGGGAAAGTCTCTGGAAACACCATATATTTT. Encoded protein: CASSVGKVSGNTIYF.

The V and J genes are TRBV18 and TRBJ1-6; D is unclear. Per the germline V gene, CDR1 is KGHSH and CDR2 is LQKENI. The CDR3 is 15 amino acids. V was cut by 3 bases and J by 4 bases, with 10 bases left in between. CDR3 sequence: CASSPGTAYNSPLHF. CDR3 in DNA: TGTGCCAGCTCACCCGGAACAGCATATAATTCACCCCTCCACTTT.

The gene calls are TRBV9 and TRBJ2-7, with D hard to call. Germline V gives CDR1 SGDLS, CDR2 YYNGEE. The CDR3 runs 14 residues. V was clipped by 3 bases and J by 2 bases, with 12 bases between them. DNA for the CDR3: TGTGCCAGCAGCGGTCAAGGTCCCCCCTACGAGCAGTACTTC. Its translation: CASSGQGPPYEQYF.

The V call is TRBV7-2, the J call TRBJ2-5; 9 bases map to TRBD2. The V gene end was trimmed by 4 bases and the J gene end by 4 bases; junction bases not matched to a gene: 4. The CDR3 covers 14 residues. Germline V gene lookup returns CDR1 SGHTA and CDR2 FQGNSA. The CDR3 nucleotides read TGTGCCAGCAGCTCTAGCGGGAACTCAGAGACCCAGTACTTC. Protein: CASSSSGNSETQYF.

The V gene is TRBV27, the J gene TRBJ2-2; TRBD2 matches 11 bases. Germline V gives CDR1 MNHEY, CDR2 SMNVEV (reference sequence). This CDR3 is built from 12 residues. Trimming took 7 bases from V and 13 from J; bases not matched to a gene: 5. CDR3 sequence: CASKTSGGSLFF. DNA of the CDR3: TGTGCCAGCAAAACTAGCGGGGGATCGCTGTTTTTT.